Presented here are 20 T cell receptor beta chains from one specimen sequenced in a study of T cell responses to AZD1222 COVID-19 vaccine. Measured with immunoSEQ multiplex PCR; TCRdb has only the in-frame clones, and not every one. The table records 100,000 to 150,000 clones, less than 95% of them present only once. The starting material was peripheral blood, obtained on day 0 of MenACWY control vaccination. The receptors were sampled from an adult in good health.

CDR3 coding DNA: TGTGCCAGCAGCCAACCTACTAGCGGCTACGAGCAGTACTTC. This sequence encodes CASSQPTSGYEQYF. The chain joins TRBV4-2 to TRBJ2-7, with 8 bases fitting TRBD2. V lost 2 bases, J lost 3 bases, and 3 bases stayed unmatched. The CDR3 totals 14 residues. CDR1 is LGHNA and CDR2 is YNFKEQ in the germline V gene.

This chain uses TRBV4-3 with TRBJ1-2; the D is unclear. Trimming stripped 4 bases from V and 2 bases from J, with 20 bases between. This CDR3 is 17 amino acids long. Per germline, CDR1 LGHNA and CDR2 YSLEER. CDR3 DNA sequence: TGCGCCAGCAGCCCTGGTTTCGGGTTAGGGATCAACTATGGCTACACCTTC. Its protein product is CASSPGFGLGINYGYTF.

V and J are TRBV19 and TRBJ2-7; D is unclear. CDR3 size: 14 residues. V lost 3 bases and J lost 2, with 11 bases in between. The germline gives CDR1 LNHDA, CDR2 SQIVND (reference sequence). The CDR3 bases are TGTGCCAGTAGTATCGCGGCTGCGGCCTACGAGCAGTACTTC. It translates to CASSIAAAAYEQYF.

The chain has TRBV7-9 and TRBJ2-1; no clear D. The germline V and J ends were trimmed by 3 bases and 8 bases, with 17 bases remaining between them. The CDR3 has 15 amino acids. Per germline, CDR1 SEHNR and CDR2 FQNEAQ (reference sequence). Written as DNA, the CDR3 is TGTGCCAGCAGCTTGATAGCTCCGAGTTTGGATGAGCAGTTCTTC. It codes for CASSLIAPSLDEQFF.

CDR3 amino acids: CASSYRRGNTEAFF. CDR3 coding DNA: TGTGCCAGCAGTTACCGGAGGGGGAACACTGAAGCTTTCTTT. The chain combines TRBV6-6 with TRBJ1-1, with a weak D call TRBD1 (5 bases). The germline CDR1 and CDR2 sequences are MNHNY and SVGAGI (reference sequence). The V end lost 2 bases, the J end lost 1 base, and 8 bases lay between the germline ends. The CDR3 is made up of 14 amino acids.

The CDR3 sequence: CASRILAGGTDTQYF. The CDR3 DNA sequence: TGTGCCAGCAGAATACTAGCGGGGGGGACAGATACGCAGTATTTT. This chain connects TRBV6-6 to TRBJ2-3, with 13 bases matching TRBD2. V shed 6 bases, J shed 3 bases, and the junction held 3 bases outside the gene matches. CDR1 MNHNY and CDR2 SVGAGI come from the germline V gene (reference sequence). CDR3 length equals 15 residues.

The gene calls are TRBV5-1 and TRBJ2-7; 10 bases are a match to TRBD2. The germline CDR1 and CDR2 sequences are SGHRS and YFSETQ. Trimming cost V 0 bases and J 6 bases; bases outside gene matches: 6. The CDR3 is 15 residues long. The CDR3 reads CASSLVSSGSIEQYF. CDR3 nucleotides: TGCGCCAGCAGCTTGGTGTCTAGCGGGAGTATCGAGCAGTACTTC.

As for this clone: In the same sample, other DNA sequences code for this CDR3. The chain couples TRBV3-1 (or the pseudogene TRBV3-2) to TRBJ2-2; D unresolved. The V gene lost 1 base and the J gene lost 6 bases, with 0 bases spanning the gap. In germline, CDR1 is LGHDT, CDR2 YNNKEL (reference sequence). The CDR3 contains 11 residues. The CDR3 DNA follows: TGTGCCAGCAGCCAAGCCGGGGAGCTGTTTTTT. Protein product: CASSQAGELFF.

The chain combines TRBV5-1 with TRBJ2-3; D ambiguous. Germline V gene data show CDR1 as SGHRS and CDR2 as YFSETQ. This CDR3 contains 16 residues. V was shortened by 0 bases and J by 0 bases, with 11 bases between the two germline ends. CDR3 in amino acids: CASSLEGFTSTDTQYF. The CDR3 nucleotides are TGCGCCAGCAGCTTGGAAGGATTCACTAGCACAGATACGCAGTATTTT.

The chain couples TRBV11-2 to TRBJ2-1, with a possible D match to TRBD2 (6 bases). Germline V gives CDR1 SGHAT, CDR2 FQNNGV. Trimming shortened V by 1 base and J by 11 bases, and 18 bases separated the two germline ends. CDR3 length equals 15 residues. The CDR3 DNA sequence: TGTGCCAGCAGCTTAGTTACCACCCGACTAGACAAGCAGTTCTTC. Its translation is CASSLVTTRLDKQFF.

V usage is TRBV7-2 and J usage is TRBJ1-1; D call uncertain. The V gene's germline CDR1 is SGHTA and CDR2 FQGNSA. V lost 1 base and J lost 3, with 6 bases in between. The CDR3 covers 13 residues. The CDR3 DNA reads TGTGCCAGCAGCTTAGTTCCAGACACTGAAGCTTTCTTT. This encodes CASSLVPDTEAFF.

This clone was seen a single time. The rearrangement uses TRBV7-3 and TRBJ2-2; 13 bases fit TRBD2. This CDR3 contains 18 residues. Germline-derived CDR1 and CDR2 are SGHTA and FQGTGA. V was clipped by 3 bases and J by 4 bases; unmatched bases: 8. CDR3 DNA: TGTGCCAGCAGCTTCAATGGACTAGCGGGGGCGGGCACCGGGGAGCTGTTTTTT. It codes for CASSFNGLAGAGTGELFF. Together with reference TRBV7-3 and TRBJ2-2, the CDR3 gives the full variable domain: GAGVSQTPSNKVTEKGKYVELRCDPISGHTALYWYRQSLGQGPEFLIYFQGTGAADDSGLPNDRFFAVRPEGSVSTLKIQRTERGDSAVYLCASSFNGLAGAGTGELFFGEGSRLTVL.

The chain has TRBV6-2 or TRBV6-3 and TRBJ1-6, with TRBD1 as a possible D gene (6 bases). This CDR3 is built from 17 residues. V was trimmed by 6 bases and J by 0 bases, leaving 15 bases between them. Germline V gene data show CDR1 as MNHEY and CDR2 as SVGEGT. In DNA form, the CDR3 reads TGTGCCAGCAGCAACAGGGATACGAGCTCCTATAATTCACCCCTCCACTTT. This sequence encodes CASSNRDTSSYNSPLHF.

The J gene is TRBJ2-7, the V gene TRBV5-5, with a tentative D call TRBD1 (6 bases). The CDR3 has 13 residues. Trimming took 4 bases from V and 6 from J, leaving 14 bases between them. The germline V gene encodes CDR1 SGHKS and CDR2 YYEKEE (reference sequence). The CDR3 loop is CASSIQGRCEQYV. The DNA for the CDR3 is TGTGCCAGCAGCATTCAGGGGAGATGCGAGCAGTACGTC.

This sequence joins TRBV19 and TRBJ2-5; 7 nucleotides line up with TRBD2. Germline CDR1 is LNHDA and CDR2 is SQIVND (reference sequence). The CDR3 has 16 amino acids. J was trimmed by 2 bases and V by 3 bases; bases with no gene match: 9. The CDR3 nucleotides are TGTGCCAGTAGTATGCTCTCCTTGGGGGGGCAAGAGACCCAGTACTTC. Its translation: CASSMLSLGGQETQYF.

This sequence joins TRBV5-1 and TRBJ2-5; D uncertain. The germline V and J ends were trimmed by 2 bases and 2 bases, with 10 bases remaining between them. This CDR3 contains 14 residues. CDR1 and CDR2 (germline): SGHRS, YFSETQ. CDR3 in amino acids: CASSLKQLQETQYF. The DNA for the CDR3 is TGCGCCAGCAGCTTAAAACAGTTACAAGAGACCCAGTACTTC.

V is TRBV19 and J is TRBJ1-1; the D is unclear. Trimming took off 0 bases at V and 0 bases at J, with 11 bases between the two ends. CDR3 length: 16 amino acids. Germline V gene lookup returns CDR1 LNHDA and CDR2 SQIVND (reference sequence). CDR3 DNA sequence: TGTGCCAGTAGTATAGACAGAACGCGGATGAACACTGAAGCTTTCTTT. Its protein is CASSIDRTRMNTEAFF.

The chain links TRBV5-4 to TRBJ1-3; TRBD1 matches 10 bases. Germline CDR1 and CDR2: SGHNT and YYREEE (reference sequence). The CDR3 length is 16 residues. The trim removed 4 bases at V and 3 bases at J, leaving 7 bases unmatched. CDR3 in amino acids: CASSNGGQGFGNTIYF. In nucleotides, the CDR3 is TGTGCCAGCAGCAACGGGGGACAGGGGTTTGGAAACACCATATATTTT.

The chain employs TRBV6-5 and TRBJ2-2; D call uncertain. The ends were cut back, 2 bases at V and 5 bases at J, with 9 bases in the middle. There are 14 residues in the CDR3. Per germline, CDR1 MNHEY and CDR2 SVGAGI. This CDR3 is CASSYDSGTGELFF. CDR3 bases: TGTGCCAGCAGTTACGACTCTGGTACCGGGGAGCTGTTTTTT.

This clone was counted once. The rearrangement uses TRBV6-5 and TRBJ1-2; D call uncertain. CDR3 length: 16 residues. Germline V CDR1 and CDR2: MNHEY, SVGAGI. Trimming shortened V by 3 bases and J by 3 bases, and 17 bases separated the two germline ends. The CDR3 here is CASSYKGPGSHYGYTF. Here the CDR3 DNA reads TGTGCCAGCAGTTATAAGGGTCCGGGATCCCACTATGGCTACACCTTC.